A selection of T cell receptor beta chains follows, all from one sample in a study of early T cells in non-severe SARS-CoV-2 infection. Each CDR3 protein is one row after TCRdb ran MiXCR on the 5' RACE reads. The sample yields about 76,000 distinct CDR3 sequences, around 15% seen once. Sequenced sample: whole blood. The receptors here all came from an adult who was a healthcare worker with PCR-confirmed SARS-CoV-2 infection or an uninfected control (not recorded which). Each CDR3 is given with its conserved first and last residue. A D gene is named only where the DNA matches it firmly. Size tells how often a clone was seen (once, few, many) or the class of an expanded clone, and some rows leave it out.

v_gene	d_gene	j_gene	abundance	CDR3nt	CDR3aa
TRBV7-9	TRBD2	TRBJ2-3	.	TGTGCCAGCACCCGGACTAGCGGGATGGTTGGTGGAGTTTCTGTCACAGATACGCAGTATTTT	CASTRTSGMVGGVSVTDTQYF
TRBV2	TRBD2	TRBJ2-4	.	TGTGCCAGCATCCGTAGCGGGGGCCATAGTAACATTCAGTACTTC	CASIRSGGHSNIQYF
TRBV4-3	.	TRBJ2-7	.	TGCGCCAGCAGCCCCCAGACCCGGACTCCCCTCTACGAGCAGTACTTC	CASSPQTRTPLYEQYF
TRBV7-2	.	TRBJ2-1	.	TGTGCCAGCAGCTTAAGGGTTACCGGGCGGAATGAGCAGTTCTTC	CASSLRVTGRNEQFF
TRBV5-4	.	TRBJ2-7	few	TGTGCCAGCAGCGATTCGGGGTACGAGCAGTACTTC	CASSDSGYEQYF
TRBV3-1	.	TRBJ1-1	.	TGTGCCAGCAGCCAAGTCCGACATGGTGAAGCTTTCTTT	CASSQVRHGEAFF
TRBV2	TRBD2	TRBJ2-1	.	TGTACCAGCAGTGGGACTAGCAGGAGTAGGTCCTACAATGAGCAGTTCTTC	CTSSGTSRSRSYNEQFF
TRBV10-3	.	TRBJ2-6	.	TGTGCCATCAGTGAGTCCAGGCGCCACTCTGGGGCCAACGTCCTGACTTTC	CAISESRRHSGANVLTF
TRBV20-1	TRBD1	TRBJ1-6	many	TGCAGTGCGCCGGGACAGGGAGGAAATTCACCCCTCCACTTT	CSAPGQGGNSPLHF
TRBV20-1	TRBD1	TRBJ2-5	.	TGCAGTGCTAGAGACTACGCCACAGGGGAAGAGACCCAGTACTTC	CSARDYATGEETQYF
TRBV15	.	TRBJ1-3	.	TGTGCCACCTCCGGGACGGTCTCTGGAAACACCATATATTTT	CATSGTVSGNTIYF
TRBV7-2	.	TRBJ2-2	.	TGTGCCAGCAGCTTAGAAGGTGCCACCGGGGAGCTGTTTTTT	CASSLEGATGELFF
TRBV19	TRBD2	TRBJ2-5	many	TGTGCCAGTAGCGCGACTAGCACCCAGACCCAGTACTTC	CASSATSTQTQYF
TRBV5-6	.	TRBJ2-7	few	TGTGCCAGCAGCACAGCGCCCCTAGGCCACGAGCAGTACTTC	CASSTAPLGHEQYF
TRBV30	.	TRBJ2-1	few	TGTGCCTGGAGTGCAGCGTACAATGAGCAGTTCTTC	CAWSAAYNEQFF
TRBV9	.	TRBJ2-5	medium-sized	TGTGCCAGCAGCGTTTGGTGGTGGAGCGGAGGCTCCAGAGGGGAGACCCAGTACTTC	CASSVWWWSGGSRGETQYF
TRBV7-6	TRBD2	TRBJ2-3	.	TGTGCCAGCAGCCCGCTGAGCGGGGGGGCCACAGATACGCAGTATTTT	CASSPLSGGATDTQYF
TRBV6-5	TRBD1	TRBJ1-2	.	TGTGCCAGCAGTTACCTAAGGACAGGGAGCGGCTACACCTTC	CASSYLRTGSGYTF
TRBV20-1	.	TRBJ2-7	.	TGCAGTGCTCCCTCGAGCTCAGGGAGATCCTTCTACGAGCAGTACTTC	CSAPSSSGRSFYEQYF
TRBV29-1	.	TRBJ2-7	.	TGCAGCGCTGAGTCCCGGAACTCCTACGAGCAGTACTTC	CSAESRNSYEQYF
TRBV15	TRBD2	TRBJ2-7	.	TGTGCCACCAGCACACTACGGACTAGCATCTACGAGCAGTACTTC	CATSTLRTSIYEQYF
TRBV9	.	TRBJ1-2	.	TGTGCCAGCAGCGCCACTTGGGGGAAGAACTATGGCTACACCTTC	CASSATWGKNYGYTF
TRBV12-3/TRBV12-4	.	TRBJ1-5	.	TGTGCCAGCAGAGACGGGAGTGGGGGGCAGCCCCAGCATTTT	CASRDGSGGQPQHF
TRBV28	TRBD1	TRBJ1-2	many	TGTGCCAGCAGCGGACAAGCGGCGGGACAGCAAGGATTCTATGGCTACACCTTC	CASSGQAAGQQGFYGYTF
TRBV18	TRBD1	TRBJ1-2	.	TGTGCCAGCTCACCAAGGACAGGGGAAGGCTACACCTTC	CASSPRTGEGYTF
TRBV2	TRBD2	TRBJ2-5	.	TGTGCCAGCAGGGGACTAGCGGGGGAAGAGACCCAGTACTTC	CASRGLAGEETQYF
TRBV7-6	.	TRBJ2-2	.	TGTGCCAGCAGCTTGGCGCCGGGACCTAACACCGGGGAGCTGTTTTTT	CASSLAPGPNTGELFF
TRBV20-1	.	TRBJ2-3	.	TGCAGTGCTAGAGGACTGACAGGCACAGATACGCAGTATTTT	CSARGLTGTDTQYF
TRBV2	.	TRBJ1-1	.	TGTGCCAGCAAAAGGGCAAACACTGAAGCTTTCTTT	CASKRANTEAFF
TRBV5-1	TRBD1	TRBJ1-1	many	TGCGCCAGCAGCCGGCGAGGGGGCGTGAACACTGAAGCTTTCTTT	CASSRRGGVNTEAFF
TRBV12-3/TRBV12-4	.	TRBJ1-1	many	TGTGCCAGCAGTTTTCGGACGGGGAACACTGAAGCTTTCTTT	CASSFRTGNTEAFF
TRBV7-2	.	TRBJ2-5	.	TGTGCCAGCAGCAGCAGCGGGCTCCAAGAGACCCAGTACTTC	CASSSSGLQETQYF